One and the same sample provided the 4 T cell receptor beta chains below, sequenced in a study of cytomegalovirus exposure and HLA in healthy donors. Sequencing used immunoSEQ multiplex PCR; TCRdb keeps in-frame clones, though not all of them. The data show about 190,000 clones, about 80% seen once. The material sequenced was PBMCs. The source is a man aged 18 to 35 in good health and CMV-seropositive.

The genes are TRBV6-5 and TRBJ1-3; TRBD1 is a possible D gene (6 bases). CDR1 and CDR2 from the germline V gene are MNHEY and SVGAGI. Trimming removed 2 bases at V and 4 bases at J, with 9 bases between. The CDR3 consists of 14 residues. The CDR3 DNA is TGTGCCAGCAGTTACATACAGGGCGGAAACACCATATATTTT. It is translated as CASSYIQGGNTIYF.

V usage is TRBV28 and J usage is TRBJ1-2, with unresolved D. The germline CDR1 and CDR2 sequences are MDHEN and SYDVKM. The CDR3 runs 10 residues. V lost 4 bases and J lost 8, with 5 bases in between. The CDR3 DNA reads TGTGCCAGCAGTTCCAGGGGCTACACCTTC. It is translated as CASSSRGYTF.

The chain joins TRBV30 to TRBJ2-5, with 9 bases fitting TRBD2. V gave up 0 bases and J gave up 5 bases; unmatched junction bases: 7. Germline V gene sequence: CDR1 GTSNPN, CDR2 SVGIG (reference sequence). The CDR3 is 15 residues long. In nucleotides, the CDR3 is TGTGCCTGGAGTGTAGGCGGGAGGGCCCGGGAGACCCAGTACTTC. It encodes CAWSVGGRARETQYF.

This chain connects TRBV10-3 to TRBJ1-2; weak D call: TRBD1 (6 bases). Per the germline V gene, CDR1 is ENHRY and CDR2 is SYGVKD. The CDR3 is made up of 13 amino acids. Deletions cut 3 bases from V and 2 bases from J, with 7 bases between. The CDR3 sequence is CAISDDRNYGYTF. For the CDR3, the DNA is TGTGCCATCAGTGATGACAGGAACTATGGCTACACCTTC.